A selection of T cell receptor beta chains follows, all from one sample in a study of CD8 T cells in Susac syndrome. One entry per CDR3 protein, called by TCRdb with MiXCR from the immunoSEQ multiplex PCR reads. The sample carries a few hundred thousand distinct CDR3 sequences, approximately 85% recorded once. The sample consisted of CD8+ T cells from PBMCs. These TCRs come from a human donor with multiple sclerosis. The CDR3 runs from the conserved cysteine through the conserved F or W.

j_gene	v_gene	CDR3aa
TRBJ1-2	TRBV6-1	CASSEVDIFYGYTF
TRBJ2-3	TRBV19	CASSKPQGGTDTQYF
TRBJ1-2	TRBV6-1	CASSELGTLDGYTF
TRBJ2-1	TRBV12-3/TRBV12-4	CASSLGQIEGGYEQFF
TRBJ2-3	TRBV4-1	CASSQDGKPSTDTQYF
TRBJ2-7	TRBV7-6	CASSLASRRGREQYF
TRBJ2-7	TRBV20-1	CSARVKGLAGGLHEQYF
TRBJ2-7	TRBV28	CASGPTGRRGYEQYF
TRBJ1-2	TRBV2	CASSDVDSYYGYTF
TRBJ1-1	TRBV9	CASSVEVYTEAFF
TRBJ2-3	TRBV10-3	CAISESTSTQYF
TRBJ2-5	TRBV19	CASSIPGTVQETQYF
TRBJ1-1	TRBV30	CAWTPAPTGGFTEAFF
TRBJ1-5	TRBV6-6	CASSYGDRLAQHF
TRBJ2-2	TRBV30	CAWRAGELFF
TRBJ2-5	TRBV10-2	CASVWGETQYF
TRBJ1-6	TRBV7-6	CASSFAGQGNSPLHF
TRBJ2-1	TRBV18	CASSPLGLAGRYNEQFF
TRBJ2-6	TRBV4-1	CASSQDWDISGANVLTF
TRBJ1-1	TRBV4-1	CASSQETGWNTEAFF
TRBJ2-1	TRBV7-3	CASSLGEGHEQFF
TRBJ2-7	TRBV18	CASSPSEGVPSYEQYF
TRBJ2-5	TRBV7-9	CASSPAGGSETQYF
TRBJ2-4	TRBV28	CASSQISREGAKNIQYF
TRBJ1-5	TRBV28	CASRETGGNNQPQHF
TRBJ2-1	TRBV30	CAWSAGVGGNEQFF
TRBJ2-2	TRBV5-1	CASSFMPGLGTGELFF
TRBJ2-7	TRBV5-1	CASSHGLAGGAVEQYF
TRBJ1-5	TRBV27	CASSFGQDSNQPQHF
TRBJ2-1	TRBV6-1	CASSAGTSGYNEQFF
TRBJ2-1	TRBV14	CASSPSILREQFF
TRBJ2-1	TRBV4-2	CASSQEPGGPGEQFF
TRBJ2-7	TRBV19	CASSIEGTYSYEQYF
TRBJ2-3	TRBV2	CARSKLLRTDTQYF
TRBJ2-2	TRBV30	CAWSVGGELFF
TRBJ2-2	TRBV9	CASSAGTEGTGELFF
TRBJ2-1	TRBV30	CAWSKPTSSYNEQFF
TRBJ1-1	TRBV7-9	CASSLDGLEAFF